Listed here are 17 T cell receptor beta chains from one sample, sequenced in a study of blood T cell repertoires in COVID-19. Sequencing was performed with immunoSEQ multiplex PCR; in TCRdb, only in-frame clones are kept and a portion is missing. The data contain about 300,000 clones, more than 75% of them singletons. The sample comprised PBMCs or T cells enriched from blood (not recorded which). All receptors derive from a young man who had recovered from COVID-19.

The V call is TRBV7-9, the J call TRBJ1-1; 10 positions match TRBD1. CDR3 length equals 16 residues. V shed 5 bases and J 1 base; nucleotides not matched to a gene: 7. From germline, CDR1 is SEHNR and CDR2 FQNEAQ (reference sequence). This CDR3 is CASSPGTGAQNTEAFF. The CDR3 DNA follows: TGTGCCAGCAGCCCAGGGACAGGGGCTCAGAACACTGAAGCTTTCTTT.

The V gene is TRBV4-1, the J gene TRBJ1-6; a possible D gene is TRBD1 (5 bases). The CDR3 totals 16 residues. V was pared by 1 base and J by 8 bases, with 15 bases between. Germline-derived CDR1 and CDR2 are MGHRA and YSYEKL. CDR3 region: CASSQAGGGLHSPLHF. The CDR3 DNA is TGCGCCAGCAGCCAAGCTGGGGGGGGTCTTCATTCACCCCTCCACTTT.

V usage is TRBV12-5 and J usage is TRBJ2-3; D remains unclear. Germline V gene data show CDR1 as LGHNT and CDR2 as FRNRAP. The CDR3 has 12 amino acids. Trimming left V 4 bases short and J 1 base short, with 3 bases between. CDR3 coding DNA: TGTGCTAGTGGTTCCGGCACAGATACGCAGTATTTT. Its protein product is CASGSGTDTQYF.

CDR3: CASSIRGANYNEQFF. CDR3 DNA: TGTGCCAGTAGTATCCGCGGGGCCAACTACAATGAGCAGTTCTTC. This chain joins TRBV19 and TRBJ2-1, with D possibly TRBD2 on 6 matching bases. The CDR3 length is 15 residues. CDR1 is LNHDA and CDR2 is SQIVND in the germline V gene (reference sequence). The germline V and J ends were trimmed by 3 bases and 3 bases, with 12 bases remaining between them.

The chain recombines TRBV7-2 with TRBJ2-1, with a weak D call TRBD2 (6 bases). Per the germline V gene, CDR1 is SGHTA and CDR2 is FQGNSA. Trimming removed 5 bases from V and 10 bases from J, with 18 bases in between. This CDR3 is built from 14 residues. For the CDR3, the DNA is TGTGCCAGCAGCCGGGTTCGGCGGGAAGGGGAGCAGTTCTTC. This encodes CASSRVRREGEQFF.

This clone has only one observation. The rearrangement links TRBV12-3 or TRBV12-4 to TRBJ2-7, with D maybe TRBD1 (5 bases). Trimming removed 7 bases from V and 3 bases from J, with 13 bases in between. The CDR3 length is 13 residues. The CDR3 region is CASTLTGFYEQYF. The CDR3 coding sequence is TGTGCCAGCACCCTCACAGGTTTCTACGAGCAGTACTTC.

The chain employs TRBV19 and TRBJ2-5; 10 positions match TRBD1. The CDR3 sequence is 15 residues long. The germline CDR1 and CDR2 sequences are LNHDA and SQIVND (reference sequence). The ends lost 6 bases at V and 0 bases at J; junction bases unmatched: 4. The CDR3 DNA reads as TGTGCCAGTAGGTCCGGGACAGGGGACCAAGAGACCCAGTACTTC. As protein: CASRSGTGDQETQYF.

CDR3 sequence (DNA): TGTGCCAGCAGCTACGGGACAGCGGCCTACGAGCAGTACTTC. It encodes CASSYGTAAYEQYF. This sequence joins TRBV2 and TRBJ2-7; 7 bases line up with TRBD1. With V trimmed by 6 bases and J by 2 bases, 7 bases remained unmatched. Germline V gene lookup returns CDR1 SNHLY and CDR2 FYNNEI. The CDR3 is 14 amino acids.

This rearrangement joins TRBV24-1 to TRBJ2-3; 10 bases are shared with TRBD2. Germline V CDR1 and CDR2: KGHDR, SFDVKD. Trimming removed 7 bases from V and 0 bases from J; junction bases left unmatched: 3. The CDR3 has 15 amino acids. CDR3: CATSKLAGSTDTQYF. The CDR3 DNA reads as TGTGCCACCAGCAAACTAGCGGGGAGCACAGATACGCAGTATTTT.

The V call is TRBV30, the J call TRBJ1-2; 7 bases are a match to TRBD1. V was clipped by 0 bases and J by 3 bases; unmatched bases: 4. This CDR3 contains 14 residues. CDR1 and CDR2 (germline): GTSNPN, SVGIG (reference sequence). The CDR3 loop reads CAWSVRDRDYGYTF. DNA for the CDR3: TGTGCCTGGAGTGTGCGGGACAGAGACTATGGCTACACCTTC.

V gene TRBV12-5 combines with J gene TRBJ2-7; TRBD1 matches 9 bases. The CDR3 totals 15 residues. Germline assignment: CDR1 LGHNT and CDR2 FRNRAP. J gave up 5 bases and V 6 bases, and 11 bases lay outside the gene matches. The DNA of the CDR3 is TGTGCTAGTGGCCCTCTGTCCGGGACAGGGAACGAGCAGTACTTC. Residues: CASGPLSGTGNEQYF.

This clone was seen a single time. V and J are TRBV6-5 and TRBJ1-1; 8 nucleotides match TRBD1. The CDR3 is 15 amino acids. V dropped 2 bases and J dropped 5; count of bases not matched to a gene: 7. The germline CDR1 and CDR2 sequences are MNHEY and SVGAGI. The CDR3 reads CASSYTRGHTTEAFF. The CDR3 nucleotides read TGTGCCAGCAGTTACACCAGGGGGCATACTACTGAAGCTTTCTTT.

In the case of this clone: Other DNA sequences in this specimen translate into the identical CDR3. V gene TRBV18 combines with J gene TRBJ1-3; D gene unclear. Per germline, CDR1 KGHSH and CDR2 LQKENI. The CDR3 runs to 15 residues. Trimming cost V 0 bases and J 0 bases, with 6 bases left between them. The CDR3 region has the DNA TGTGCCAGCTCACCACCCTCCCGCTCTGGAAACACCATATATTTT. It codes for CASSPPSRSGNTIYF. Looking up the rest from reference TRBV18 and TRBJ1-3 gives the full variable domain: NAGVMQNPRHLVRRRGQEARLRCSPMKGHSHVYWYRQLPEEGLKFMVYLQKENIIDESGMPKERFSAEFPKEGPSILRIQQVVRGDSAAYFCASSPPSRSGNTIYFGEGSWLTVV.

This clone has just one count. This rearrangement joins TRBV2 to TRBJ1-6; no reliable D call. V lost 7 bases and J lost 0, with 10 bases in between. Germline loops: CDR1 SNHLY, CDR2 FYNNEI. This CDR3 comprises 15 residues. CDR3 DNA sequence: TGTGCCAGCATGTCGCGGAGCTCCTATAATTCACCCCTCCACTTT. It translates to CASMSRSSYNSPLHF.

The chain joins TRBV19 to TRBJ1-2, with TRBD1 identical over 8 bases. The V and J ends lost 1 base and 3 bases, in that order; junction bases with no gene match: 1. Germline CDR1 LNHDA, CDR2 SQIVND (reference sequence). This CDR3 has 14 amino acids. The CDR3 reads CASSIATGDYGYTF. The DNA of the CDR3 is TGTGCCAGTAGTATAGCGACAGGGGACTATGGCTACACCTTC.

The CDR3 nucleotides are TGCGCCAGCAGCCAACAGGGGGCGTTAGATACGCAGTATTTT. Amino acid sequence: CASSQQGALDTQYF. The genes are TRBV5-1 and TRBJ2-3; 9 positions agree with TRBD1. The junction had 5 bases not matched to a gene; V was cut back by 4 bases and J by 5 bases. The germline V gene encodes CDR1 SGHRS and CDR2 YFSETQ. This CDR3 region has 14 residues.

This rearrangement joins TRBV5-1 to TRBJ2-7, with TRBD1 matching over 7 bases. Trimming took 7 bases from V and 0 from J; bases not matched to a gene: 7. CDR1 SGHRS and CDR2 YFSETQ come from the germline V gene. CDR3 length: 14 residues. CDR3 in DNA: TGCGCCAGCGCTGAGACAGGGAGCTCCTACGAGCAGTACTTC. Its protein product is CASAETGSSYEQYF.